This T cell receptor (beta chain) comes out of a study of cytomegalovirus exposure and HLA in healthy donors. Each donor was nominally healthy when sampled (though unrecorded immune exposures were likely). The PCR had 60 Vbeta and 13 Jbeta primers. TCRdb's table, derived via immunoSEQ multiplex PCR, lists solely in-frame clones and lacks some. The data contain around 180,000 clones, over 70% of them singletons. The study's findings and limits: The authors reported that TCR beta sequences could predict HLA-A and HLA-B alleles. These predictions were accurate for most subjects in the first cohort. The study put 150 to 200 TCR beta chains on its list as cytomegalovirus-associated. Researchers reported in a later analysis that a missense DCLRE1C variant was tied to TCR beta V- and J-gene trimming.

To note about this clone: Its antigen remains unknown.

Trimming took 5 bases from V and 5 from J; bases not matched to a gene: 11. The CDR3 has 15 residues. Germline lookup yields CDR1 MNHEY and CDR2 SVGAGI. Sequencing used PBMCs. This receptor was taken from a man aged 35-49 years in good health and CMV-seronegative. V and J are TRBV6-5 and TRBJ2-7; 8 nucleotides align to TRBD1. CDR3 region: CASSGHGTGDDEQYF. CDR3 sequence (DNA): TGTGCCAGCAGTGGGCACGGGACAGGAGACGACGAGCAGTACTTC.